This TCR beta chain is drawn from a study of regulatory T cells in long-lasting Graves disease. Study as a whole: Over 5 years of antithyroid drugs with positive TSH receptor antibodies was taken to mean persistent Graves' disease.

With V trimmed by 2 bases and J by 7 bases, 4 bases remained unmatched. The CDR3 has 14 residues. Germline V CDR1 and CDR2: MNHEY, SVGAGI. The authors built TCR beta libraries using iRepertoire HTBI primers and Arm-PCR of CDR3 regions. A single record per CDR3 protein comes from TCRdb applying MiXCR to the multiplex PCR reads. The sample consists of about 340,000 distinct CDR3 sequences, about 19% of them appearing once. Time point noted: persistent/refractory GD, antithyroid drugs over 5 years with positive TRAb. Researchers made the TCR library from RNA that was extracted from PBMCs. Notes on this clonotype: Its antigen is undetermined.

General study results and limits: Newly diagnosed Graves' patients had higher TCR diversity than persistent ones.

This receptor was taken from a female donor with Graves disease. Sequencing was performed on peripheral blood mononuclear cells (PBMCs), taken when the disease was refractory, from a patient treated with antithyroid drugs. This chain links TRBV6-5 with TRBJ2-2; 7 positions agree with TRBD2. CDR3 sequence: CASSYEGRGGELFF. The DNA for the CDR3 is TGTGCCAGCAGTTACGAGGGGAGGGGCGGGGAGCTGTTTTTT.